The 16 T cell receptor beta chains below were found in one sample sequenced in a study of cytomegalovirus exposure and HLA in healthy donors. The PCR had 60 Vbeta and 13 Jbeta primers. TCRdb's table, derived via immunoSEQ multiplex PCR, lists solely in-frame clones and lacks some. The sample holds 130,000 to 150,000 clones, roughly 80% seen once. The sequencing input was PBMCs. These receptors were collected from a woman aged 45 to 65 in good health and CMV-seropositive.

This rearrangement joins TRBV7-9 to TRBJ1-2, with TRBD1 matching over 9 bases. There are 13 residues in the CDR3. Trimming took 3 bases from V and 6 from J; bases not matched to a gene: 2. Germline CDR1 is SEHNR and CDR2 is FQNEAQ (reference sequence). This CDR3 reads CASSFTGGHGYTF. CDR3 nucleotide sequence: TGTGCCAGCAGCTTCACAGGGGGCCATGGCTACACCTTC. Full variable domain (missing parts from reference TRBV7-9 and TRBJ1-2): DTGVSQNPRHKITKRGQNVTFRCDPISEHNRLYWYRQTLGQGPEFLTYFQNEAQLEKSRLLSDRFSAERPKGSFSTLEIQRTEQGDSAMYLCASSFTGGHGYTFGSGTRLTVV.

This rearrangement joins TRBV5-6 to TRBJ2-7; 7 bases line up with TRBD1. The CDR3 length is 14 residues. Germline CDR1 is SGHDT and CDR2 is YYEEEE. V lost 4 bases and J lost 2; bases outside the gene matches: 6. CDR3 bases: TGTGCCAGCAGCGGCAGACAGGGAACCTACGAGCAGTACTTC. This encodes CASSGRQGTYEQYF.

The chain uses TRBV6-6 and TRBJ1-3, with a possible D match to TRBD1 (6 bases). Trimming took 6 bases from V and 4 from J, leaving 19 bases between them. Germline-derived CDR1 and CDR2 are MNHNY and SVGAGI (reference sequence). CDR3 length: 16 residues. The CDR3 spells CASSSLRQVAGNTIYF. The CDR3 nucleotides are TGTGCCAGCAGCTCTCTGAGACAGGTCGCAGGAAACACCATATATTTT.

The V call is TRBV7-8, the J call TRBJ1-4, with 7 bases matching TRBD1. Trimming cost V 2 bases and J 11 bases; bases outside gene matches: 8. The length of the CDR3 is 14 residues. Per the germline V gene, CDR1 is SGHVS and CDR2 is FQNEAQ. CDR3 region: CASSLRDSSGKLFF. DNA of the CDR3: TGTGCCAGCAGCTTAAGGGACAGCTCGGGGAAACTGTTTTTT.

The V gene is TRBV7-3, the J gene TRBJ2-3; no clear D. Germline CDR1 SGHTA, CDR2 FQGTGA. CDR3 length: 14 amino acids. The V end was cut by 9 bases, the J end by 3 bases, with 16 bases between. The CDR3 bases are TGTGCCAGTATACAATTCCCTGTGACAGATACGCAGTATTTT. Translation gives CASIQFPVTDTQYF.

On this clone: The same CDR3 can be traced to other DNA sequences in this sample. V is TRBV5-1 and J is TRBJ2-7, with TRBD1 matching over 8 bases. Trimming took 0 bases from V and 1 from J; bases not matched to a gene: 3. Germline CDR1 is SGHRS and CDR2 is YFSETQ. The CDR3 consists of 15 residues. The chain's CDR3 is CASSLGQGRSYEQYF. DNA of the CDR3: TGCGCCAGCAGCTTGGGACAGGGGCGTTCCTACGAGCAGTACTTC.

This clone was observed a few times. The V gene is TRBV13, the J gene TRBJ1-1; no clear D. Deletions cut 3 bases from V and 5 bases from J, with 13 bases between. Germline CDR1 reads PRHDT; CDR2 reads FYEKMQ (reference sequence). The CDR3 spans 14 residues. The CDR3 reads CASSFRTGRTEAFF. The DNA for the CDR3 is TGTGCCAGCAGCTTCCGGACCGGGAGAACTGAAGCTTTCTTT.

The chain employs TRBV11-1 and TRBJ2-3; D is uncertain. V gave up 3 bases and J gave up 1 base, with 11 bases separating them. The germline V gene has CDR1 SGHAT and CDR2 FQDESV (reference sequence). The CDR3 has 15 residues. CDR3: CASSFSSPGTDTQYF. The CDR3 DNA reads TGTGCCAGCAGCTTTTCTTCCCCTGGCACAGATACGCAGTATTTT.

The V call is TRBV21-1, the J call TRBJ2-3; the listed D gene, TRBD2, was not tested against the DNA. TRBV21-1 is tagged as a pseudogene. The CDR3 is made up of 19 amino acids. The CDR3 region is CASSKEASGELFTGPGQYF. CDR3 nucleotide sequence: TGTGCCAGCAGCAAAGAGGCTAGCGGGGAATTGTTTACGGGACCGGGGCAGTATTTT.

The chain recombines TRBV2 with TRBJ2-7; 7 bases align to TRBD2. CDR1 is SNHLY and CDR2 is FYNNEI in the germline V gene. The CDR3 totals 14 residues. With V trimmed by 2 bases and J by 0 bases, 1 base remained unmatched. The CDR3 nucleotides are TGTGCCAGCAGTGAACGGGGGGTCTCCTACGAGCAGTACTTC. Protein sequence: CASSERGVSYEQYF. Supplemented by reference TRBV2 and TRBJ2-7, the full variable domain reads EPEVTQTPSHQVTQMGQEVILRCVPISNHLYFYWYRQILGQKVEFLVSFYNNEISEKSEIFDDQFSVERPDGSNFTLKIRSTKLEDSAMYFCASSERGVSYEQYFGPGTRLTVT.

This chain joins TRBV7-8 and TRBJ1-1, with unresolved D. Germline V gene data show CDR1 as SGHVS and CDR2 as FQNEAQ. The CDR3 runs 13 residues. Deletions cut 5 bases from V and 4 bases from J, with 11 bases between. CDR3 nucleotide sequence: TGTGCCAGCAGCGTCAGAGGAAGCACTGAAGCTTTCTTT. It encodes CASSVRGSTEAFF.

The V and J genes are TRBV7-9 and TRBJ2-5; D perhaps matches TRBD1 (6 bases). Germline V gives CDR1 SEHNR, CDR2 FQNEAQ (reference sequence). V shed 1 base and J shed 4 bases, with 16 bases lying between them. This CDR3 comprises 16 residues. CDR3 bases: TGTGCCAGCAGCTTAGATGTCAGGGGCGTTACAGAGACCCAGTACTTC. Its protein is CASSLDVRGVTETQYF.

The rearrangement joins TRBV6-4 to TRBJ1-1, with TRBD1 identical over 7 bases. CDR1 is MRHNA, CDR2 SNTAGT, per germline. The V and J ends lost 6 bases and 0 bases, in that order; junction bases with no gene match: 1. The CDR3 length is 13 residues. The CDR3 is CASRQGMNTEAFF. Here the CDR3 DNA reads TGTGCCAGCAGACAGGGGATGAACACTGAAGCTTTCTTT.

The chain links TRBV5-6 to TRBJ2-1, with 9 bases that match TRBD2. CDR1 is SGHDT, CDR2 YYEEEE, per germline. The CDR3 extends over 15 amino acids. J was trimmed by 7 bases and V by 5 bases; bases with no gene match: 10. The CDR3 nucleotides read TGTGCCAGCAGGCAAACGACTAGCGGCCTAAATGAGCAGTTCTTC. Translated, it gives CASRQTTSGLNEQFF.

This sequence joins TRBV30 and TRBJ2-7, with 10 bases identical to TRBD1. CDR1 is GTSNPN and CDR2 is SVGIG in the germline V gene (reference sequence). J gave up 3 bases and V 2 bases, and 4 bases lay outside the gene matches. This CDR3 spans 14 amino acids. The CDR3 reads CAWSKDRGVYEQYF. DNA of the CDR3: TGTGCCTGGAGTAAGGACAGGGGGGTCTACGAGCAGTACTTC. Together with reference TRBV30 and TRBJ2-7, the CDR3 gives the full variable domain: SQTIHQWPATLVQPVGSPLSLECTVEGTSNPNLYWYRQAAGRGLQLLFYSVGIGQISSEVPQNLSASRPQDRQFILSSKKLLLSDSGFYLCAWSKDRGVYEQYFGPGTRLTVT.

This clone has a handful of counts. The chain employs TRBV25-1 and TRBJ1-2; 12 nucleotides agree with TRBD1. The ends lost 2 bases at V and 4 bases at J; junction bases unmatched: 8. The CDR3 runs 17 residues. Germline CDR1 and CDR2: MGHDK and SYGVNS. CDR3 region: CASSELGTGGLSYGYTF. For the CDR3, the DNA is TGTGCCAGCAGTGAACTCGGGACAGGGGGCCTGTCCTATGGCTACACCTTC.